One sample yielded the 5 T cell receptor beta chains listed below, sequenced in a study of blood T cell repertoires in COVID-19. The assay was immunoSEQ multiplex PCR, and TCRdb's table has in-frame clones only and misses some. The repertoire holds 150,000 to 200,000 clones, 90% seen once, with approximately 0.62% in the top ten. Source material: peripheral blood. These receptors all come from a man in his forties or fifties with acute or convalescent COVID-19.

The chain joins TRBV7-8 to TRBJ2-2; D ambiguous. Trimming cost V 5 bases and J 3 bases, with 25 bases left between them. The CDR3 is 19 amino acids. Germline V gene sequence: CDR1 SGHVS, CDR2 FQNEAQ. The CDR3 region is CASSIHYQFTMSYTGELFF. The CDR3 DNA is TGTGCCAGCAGCATACACTACCAATTTACGATGAGTTACACCGGGGAGCTGTTTTTT.

The genes are TRBV7-3 and TRBJ2-1; 14 bases are shared with TRBD2. The CDR3 loop spans 15 amino acids. Germline CDR1 is SGHTA and CDR2 is FQGTGA. Trimming cost V 5 bases and J 8 bases; bases outside gene matches: 5. CDR3 bases: TGTGCCAGCAGCACGACTAGCGGGGGGGCTGATGAGCAGTTCTTC. Protein sequence: CASSTTSGGADEQFF. The full variable domain, with the rest looked up from reference TRBV7-3 and TRBJ2-1, is GAGVSQTPSNKVTEKGKYVELRCDPISGHTALYWYRQSLGQGPEFLIYFQGTGAADDSGLPNDRFFAVRPEGSVSTLKIQRTERGDSAVYLCASSTTSGGADEQFFGPGTRLTVL.

The rearrangement links TRBV28 to TRBJ1-5, with TRBD1 matching 7 bases. Germline trimming cut 6 bases from V and 6 bases from J; bases unmatched to any gene: 17. The CDR3 length is 17 residues. Germline CDR1 and CDR2: MDHEN and SYDVKM. CDR3 region: CASRIRWNNRGSQPQHF. The CDR3 nucleotides are TGTGCCAGCAGAATTCGGTGGAACAACAGGGGAAGTCAGCCCCAGCATTTT.

V gene TRBV6-2 or TRBV6-3 combines with J gene TRBJ1-6; D uncertain. V was pared by 2 bases and J by 4 bases, with 9 bases between. Germline V gene data show CDR1 as MNHEY and CDR2 as SVGEGT. The CDR3 loop spans 15 amino acids. CDR3 in amino acids: CASSYGGIYNSPLHF. The CDR3 nucleotides are TGTGCCAGCAGTTACGGCGGAATATATAATTCACCCCTCCACTTT.

J is TRBJ1-1 and V is TRBV6-6, with TRBD1 matching over 8 bases. V lost 5 bases to trimming and J lost 3 bases; unmatched junction nucleotides: 5. CDR3 length: 14 amino acids. CDR1 and CDR2 (germline): MNHNY, SVGAGI (reference sequence). Written as DNA, the CDR3 is TGTGCCAGCAGTGCCCGACAGGGGTACACTGAAGCTTTCTTT. Protein sequence: CASSARQGYTEAFF.